This T cell receptor (beta chain) stems from a study of radiation and T cells in renal cell carcinoma. Study summary: Nephrectomy followed 15 Gy stereotactic body radiation by 4 weeks.

Only in-frame clones appear in the TCRdb table, and some are missing; sequencing was by immunoSEQ multiplex PCR. This sample carries some 100,000 clones, 65% to 85% of them seen once, and the ten largest clones take roughly 6%. Per germline, CDR1 SGHTS and CDR2 YDEGEE. The CDR3 is 15 amino acids. Trimming took 4 bases from V and 4 from J, leaving 15 bases between them. Time point reported: baseline pretreatment blood. Treatment defined: 15 Gy SBRT to primary tumor, nephrectomy 4 weeks later. This renal cell carcinoma was of the clear cell type. The V and J genes are TRBV5-8 and TRBJ1-3; the D gene is possibly TRBD1 (6 bases). This TCR was sampled from a man in his sixties with renal cell carcinoma. The sequencing used blood, collected from a patient whose treatment included radiotherapy and nephrectomy. The CDR3 coding sequence is TGTGCCAGCAGCCGTCGGGCCGACAGGGGAAACACCATATATTTT. The encoded protein is CASSRRADRGNTIYF. The full variable domain, completed using reference TRBV5-8 and TRBJ1-3, is EAGVTQSPTHLIKTRGQQATLRCSPISGHTSVYWYQQALGLGLQFLLWYDEGEERNRGNFPPRFSGRQFPNYSSELNVNALELEDSALYLCASSRRADRGNTIYFGEGSWLTVV.